These 23 T cell receptor beta chains were all obtained from the same sample, sequenced in a study of blood T cells in healthy people across ages. Through a sample-barcoded 5' primer and a J-beta primer mix, a second PCR was run for 7 to 11 cycles. TCRdb ran MiXCR on the 5' RACE reads and lists one entry per CDR3 protein. The sample includes about 570,000 distinct CDR3 sequences, 27% of them seen just once. The specimen sequenced was blood. Receptors originate from a woman aged 65 to 85 in good health.

This clonotype has a handful of counts. V and J are TRBV3-1 and TRBJ2-5; D call uncertain. Trimming cost V 5 bases and J 10 bases, with 11 bases left between them. Germline loops: CDR1 LGHDT, CDR2 YNNKEL (reference sequence). The CDR3 totals 11 residues. Written as DNA, the CDR3 is TGTGCCAGCAGCTCAATGGGGTACCAGTACTTC. Its protein is CASSSMGYQYF.

This clonotype was counted between two and nine times. The DNA of the CDR3 is TGCAGTGCTATCGTGGGTAATGAAAAACTGTTTTTT. Protein sequence: CSAIVGNEKLFF. The chain uses TRBV20-1 and TRBJ1-4; D gene unclear. The CDR3 is 12 amino acids. The V gene lost 4 bases and the J gene lost 4 bases, with 7 bases spanning the gap. CDR1 is DFQATT and CDR2 is SNEGSKA in the germline V gene (reference sequence).

The gene calls are TRBV12-3 or TRBV12-4 and TRBJ2-5; D perhaps matches TRBD2 (6 bases). The tail of the sequence fits TRBJ2-7 better, so the J call may be wrong. The CDR3 has 12 amino acids. CDR3 DNA: TGTGCCAGCAGAGGGAGGAGTGACGAGCAGTACTTC. Translating it yields CASRGRSDEQYF.

This clonotype turned up a few times. The rearrangement joins TRBV7-2 to TRBJ1-6; weak D call: TRBD1 (6 bases). The CDR3 length is 15 residues. V was trimmed by 3 bases and J by 7 bases, leaving 13 bases between them. CDR1 and CDR2 (germline): SGHTA, FQGNSA. The CDR3 here is CASSFQGRGNSPLHF. The CDR3 DNA is TGTGCCAGCAGCTTCCAGGGGAGAGGGAATTCACCCCTCCACTTT.

In its sample, this clonotype was seen a few times. The chain is built from TRBV28 and TRBJ1-1; a weak D match, TRBD1 (5 bases). Germline V gene sequence: CDR1 MDHEN, CDR2 SYDVKM. The germline V and J ends were trimmed by 6 bases and 7 bases, with 18 bases remaining between them. The CDR3 covers 14 residues. CDR3 loop: CASRPPGLWGEAFF. The CDR3 DNA follows: TGTGCCAGCAGGCCCCCAGGGCTTTGGGGTGAAGCTTTCTTT. Filled out from reference TRBV28 and TRBJ1-1, the complete variable domain reads DVKVTQSSRYLVKRTGEKVFLECVQDMDHENMFWYRQDPGLGLRLIYFSYDVKMKEKGDIPEGYSVSREKKERFSLILESASTNQTSMYLCASRPPGLWGEAFFGQGTRLTVV.

The chain carries TRBV5-1 and TRBJ2-2; TRBD1 matches 12 bases. CDR1 is SGHRS, CDR2 YFSETQ, per germline. J lost 7 bases, V lost 0 bases, and 7 bases had no gene match. This CDR3 has 17 amino acids. CDR3 residues: CASSLAAGQGAGGELFF. The CDR3 DNA reads TGCGCCAGCAGCTTGGCTGCGGGACAGGGGGCAGGCGGGGAGCTGTTTTTT.

This chain connects TRBV5-6 to TRBJ1-2; possible D gene TRBD1, 5 bases. V was shortened by 3 bases and J by 1 base, with 13 bases between the two germline ends. Germline-derived CDR1 and CDR2 are SGHDT and YYEEEE. The CDR3 runs 15 residues. The chain's CDR3 is CASSSRRELNYGYTF. CDR3 DNA: TGTGCCAGCAGCTCGCGCAGGGAGCTTAACTATGGCTACACCTTC.

The genes are TRBV19 and TRBJ1-3; TRBD1 agrees at 8 bases. Germline lookup yields CDR1 LNHDA and CDR2 SQIVND (reference sequence). The CDR3 is 16 residues long. Germline trimming cut 7 bases from V and 0 bases from J; bases unmatched to any gene: 8. The CDR3 sequence is CASKGDRTPSGNTIYF. As DNA, the CDR3 is TGTGCCAGTAAGGGGGACAGGACCCCCTCTGGAAACACCATATATTTT.

The gene calls are TRBV6-1 and TRBJ2-7, with 7 bases identical to TRBD1. The CDR3 runs to 15 residues. CDR1 MNHNS and CDR2 SASEGT come from the germline V gene. Trimming removed 2 bases from V and 2 bases from J; junction bases left unmatched: 6. In DNA, the CDR3 is TGTGCCAGCAGTGAAATAGGGGGCAGAGCCTACGAGCAGTACTTC. It specifies CASSEIGGRAYEQYF.

This clonotype came up a few times. This rearrangement joins TRBV19 to TRBJ1-6, with D possibly TRBD1 on 5 matching bases. Per the germline V gene, CDR1 is LNHDA and CDR2 is SQIVND (reference sequence). Deletions cut 5 bases from V and 6 bases from J, with 14 bases between. The CDR3 runs to 15 residues. The CDR3 DNA is TGTGCCAGTAGTGATCCCGGGGCAGGTAATTCACCCCTCCACTTT. Protein: CASSDPGAGNSPLHF.

Only a few counts were recorded for this clonotype. The chain combines TRBV10-3 with TRBJ2-2, with D possibly matching TRBD2 (6 bases). Deletions cut 2 bases from V and 2 bases from J, with 12 bases between. This CDR3 has 16 residues. Germline V gene sequence: CDR1 ENHRY, CDR2 SYGVKD. This chain's CDR3 is CAISEVQRVNTGELFF. The CDR3 DNA reads TGTGCCATCAGTGAGGTTCAGCGGGTAAACACCGGGGAGCTGTTTTTT.

The chain links TRBV2 to TRBJ2-2; D possibly corresponds to TRBD2 (6 bases). The CDR3 contains 12 residues. The germline gives CDR1 SNHLY, CDR2 FYNNEI. V lost 3 bases and J lost 9, with 8 bases in between. The CDR3, as DNA: TGTGCCAGCAGTGAGGGAGGACGGGAGCTGTTTTTT. Its protein is CASSEGGRELFF.

This clonotype has more than one count but fewer than ten. J is TRBJ2-5 and V is TRBV7-2, with TRBD1 matching over 7 bases. Germline V gene lookup returns CDR1 SGHTA and CDR2 FQGNSA. The CDR3 consists of 13 residues. V lost 8 bases and J lost 4; bases outside the gene matches: 7. The CDR3 sequence is CASGGNRGETQYF. The CDR3 DNA follows: TGTGCCAGCGGTGGAAACAGGGGAGAGACCCAGTACTTC.

The table lists this clonotype with a few counts. This chain uses TRBV6-1 with TRBJ2-5; D might be TRBD2 (7 bases). Per germline, CDR1 MNHNS and CDR2 SASEGT. There are 12 residues in the CDR3. Trimming shortened V by 8 bases and J by 7 bases, and 14 bases separated the two germline ends. CDR3 sequence reads: CASVMGGPTQYF. CDR3 DNA sequence: TGTGCCAGCGTTATGGGGGGGCCGACCCAGTACTTC.

This clonotype was detected ten times or more. The chain joins TRBV18 to TRBJ2-5; D unclear. The CDR3 runs 12 residues. Looked up from germline, CDR1 is KGHSH and CDR2 is LQKENI. The ends were cut back, 3 bases at V and 4 bases at J, with 6 bases in the middle. CDR3 loop: CASSPRAETQYF. Written as DNA, the CDR3 is TGTGCCAGCTCACCCCGGGCAGAGACCCAGTACTTC.

This clonotype was seen a handful of times. This sequence joins TRBV7-2 and TRBJ2-7; D uncertain. Per germline, CDR1 SGHTA and CDR2 FQGNSA. Between the trimmed V and J ends, which lost 0 bases and 2 bases, there was a span of 8 bases. The CDR3 sequence is 14 residues long. In DNA, the CDR3 is TGTGCCAGCAGCTTAGCGGTGGTCCCCTACGAGCAGTACTTC. Its translation is CASSLAVVPYEQYF.

This clonotype was seen a handful of times. Mismatch with germline at one junction end may stem from a read error. The V call is TRBV6-1, the J call TRBJ1-2; maybe TRBD1 (5 bases). The CDR3 is made up of 16 amino acids. CDR1 is MNHNS and CDR2 is SASEGT in the germline V gene. The CDR3 region is CASSETPGGGTYSYTF. The CDR3 coding sequence is TGTGCCAGCAGTGAAACCCCCGGGGGGGGGACCTATAGCTACACCTTC.

Concerning this clonotype itself: The junction does not match germline at one end; this may be a read error. The chain is built from TRBV18 and TRBJ2-4, with a possible D match to TRBD2 (5 bases). The CDR3 is made up of 13 amino acids. Germline V gives CDR1 KGHSH, CDR2 LQKENI. CDR3: CTSSLIEGNIQYF. The CDR3 DNA reads as TGTACCAGCTCCTTGATAGAGGGAAACATTCAGTACTTC.

V and J are TRBV9 and TRBJ2-2; D is ambiguous. This CDR3 contains 12 residues. Germline assignment: CDR1 SGDLS and CDR2 YYNGEE. Trimming removed 0 bases from V and 7 bases from J, with 4 bases in between. The CDR3, as DNA: TGTGCCAGCAGCGTAGACTACGGGGAGCTGTTTTTT. It codes for CASSVDYGELFF.

The chain combines TRBV4-2 with TRBJ1-2; D unresolved. V was clipped by 1 base and J by 2 bases, with 5 bases between them. The CDR3 is 13 residues long. From germline, CDR1 is LGHNA and CDR2 YNFKEQ. The CDR3 loop is CASSQAYNYGYTF. As DNA, the CDR3 is TGTGCCAGCAGCCAAGCATACAACTATGGCTACACCTTC.

Regarding this clonotype: One end of the junction varies from germline; a read error may be responsible. The chain links TRBV12-3 or TRBV12-4 to TRBJ2-3; possibly TRBD2 for D (6 bases). The CDR3 consists of 16 residues. CDR3 in DNA: TGTGCCAGCAGTTTCCGCGGCGGGGAGAGAACAGATACGCAGTGTTTT. Protein sequence: CASSFRGGERTDTQCF.

CDR3: CASSLFSGGPHSNEQFF. As DNA, the CDR3 is TGTGCCAGCAGCTTGTTTAGCGGGGGGCCCCACAGTAATGAGCAGTTCTTC. The rearrangement uses TRBV5-4 and TRBJ2-1, with 10 bases matching TRBD2. Germline lookup yields CDR1 SGHNT and CDR2 YYREEE (reference sequence). CDR3 length: 17 amino acids. V gave up 1 base and J gave up 7 bases; unmatched junction bases: 11.

This clonotype has more than one count but fewer than ten. J is TRBJ2-5 and V is TRBV15, with unresolved D. Judging by the DNA end, TRBJ2-1 fits better; the J call may be wrong. Looked up from germline, CDR1 is LNHNV and CDR2 is YYDKDF (reference sequence). CDR3 length equals 12 residues. CDR3 nucleotide sequence: TGTGCCACCAGTCTTGCTGATGGTGAGCAGTTCTTC. As protein: CATSLADGEQFF.